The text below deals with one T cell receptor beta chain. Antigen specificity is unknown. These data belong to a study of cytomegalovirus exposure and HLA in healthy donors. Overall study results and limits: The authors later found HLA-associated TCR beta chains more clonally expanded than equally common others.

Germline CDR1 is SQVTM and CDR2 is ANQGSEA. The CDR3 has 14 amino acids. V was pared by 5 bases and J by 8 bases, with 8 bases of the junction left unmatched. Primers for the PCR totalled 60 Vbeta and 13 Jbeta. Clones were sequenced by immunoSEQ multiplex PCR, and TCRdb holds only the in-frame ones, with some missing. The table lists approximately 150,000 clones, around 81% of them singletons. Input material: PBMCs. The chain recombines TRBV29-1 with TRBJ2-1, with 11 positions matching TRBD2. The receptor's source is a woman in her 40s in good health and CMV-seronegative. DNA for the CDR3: TGCAGCGTTAAAGTGACTAGCGGGATCGATGAGCAGTTCTTC. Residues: CSVKVTSGIDEQFF.